The present entry profiles one TCR beta chain with its context. This sample is drawn from a study of blood T cell repertoires in COVID-19. The overall study: The cDNA or gDNA used as material had been derived from T cells, B-cell-depleted T cells, or PBMCs.

In the original workflow: Amplification of reference gene primers was used by the study to estimate nucleated cell counts. TCRdb's copy holds only in-frame clones and misses some; the assay was immunoSEQ multiplex PCR. The D gene and trimming were derived from the DNA, and the V and J assignments and clone size from that table. This table holds fewer than 250,000 clones, around 81% found once. Ages ranged from roughly 18 to 100 years, with residence in 20 to 30 US areas. Participants' reported clinical history set cohort assignment. The sequencing sample was made of PBMCs or T cells enriched from blood (not recorded which). This TCR came from a woman in her forties or fifties with acute COVID-19.

CDR3 in amino acids: CASSQVTTLSNYNEQFF. CDR3 DNA: TGTGCCAGCAGCCAAGTAACCACATTATCGAATTACAATGAGCAGTTCTTC. This chain uses TRBV14 with TRBJ2-1; D gene uncertain. Deletions cut 1 base from V and 4 bases from J, with 17 bases between. The CDR3 consists of 17 residues. The germline gives CDR1 SGHDN, CDR2 FVKESK.